These 19 T cell receptor beta chains were all obtained from the same sample, sequenced in a study of blood T cell repertoires in COVID-19. TCRdb keeps only in-frame clones here, not all; method: immunoSEQ multiplex PCR. The data contain 200,000 to 250,000 clones, about 86% of them singletons. The sequencing input was PBMCs or T cells enriched from blood (not recorded which). These receptors were obtained from a woman aged 45 to 65 with acute COVID-19.

CDR3 in DNA: TGTGCCAGTAGTAGCAGGGGAACTGGGGCCAACGTCCTGACTTTC. Translated, it gives CASSSRGTGANVLTF. The chain recombines TRBV19 with TRBJ2-6; a weak D match, TRBD1 (6 bases). The CDR3 consists of 15 residues. Germline-derived CDR1 and CDR2 are LNHDA and SQIVND (reference sequence). Trimming pared 4 bases from V and 2 bases from J, leaving 9 bases between.

The chain couples TRBV3-1 (or the pseudogene TRBV3-2) to TRBJ2-1, with 9 bases identical to TRBD2. CDR3 length equals 18 residues. Germline CDR1 reads LGHDT; CDR2 reads YNNKEL (reference sequence). With 0 bases clipped from V and 5 bases from J, the junction kept 11 bases outside the gene matches. CDR3: CASSQELGLALGNNEQFF. The DNA of the CDR3 is TGTGCCAGCAGCCAAGAATTGGGACTAGCTTTGGGGAACAATGAGCAGTTCTTC.

J is TRBJ2-7 and V is TRBV28, with 7 bases lining up with TRBD1. Germline trimming cut 7 bases from V and 2 bases from J; bases unmatched to any gene: 8. The CDR3 length is 14 residues. From germline, CDR1 is MDHEN and CDR2 SYDVKM. In DNA form, the CDR3 reads TGTGCCAGCAATATTGGACAGGCGCCCTACGAGCAGTACTTC. Its translation is CASNIGQAPYEQYF. Variable domain in full (rest from reference TRBV28 and TRBJ2-7): DVKVTQSSRYLVKRTGEKVFLECVQDMDHENMFWYRQDPGLGLRLIYFSYDVKMKEKGDIPEGYSVSREKKERFSLILESASTNQTSMYLCASNIGQAPYEQYFGPGTRLTVT.

The chain employs TRBV7-2 and TRBJ2-7; D ambiguous. V was cut by 1 base and J by 2 bases, with 6 bases left in between. CDR3 length: 13 residues. Germline values: CDR1 SGHTA, CDR2 FQGNSA. CDR3 loop: CASSLGRPYEQYF. For the CDR3, the DNA is TGTGCCAGCAGCTTAGGCAGGCCCTACGAGCAGTACTTC. The full variable domain, with the rest looked up from reference TRBV7-2 and TRBJ2-7, is GAGVSQSPSNKVTEKGKDVELRCDPISGHTALYWYRQSLGQGLEFLIYFQGNSAPDKSGLPSDRFSAERTGGSVSTLTIQRTQQEDSAVYLCASSLGRPYEQYFGPGTRLTVT.

This clone was found once. Written as DNA, the CDR3 is TGTGCCTGGAGTGCTCCGTTCTATGGCTACACCTTC. As protein: CAWSAPFYGYTF. This chain joins TRBV30 and TRBJ1-2, with D unresolved. The V and J ends lost 1 base and 4 bases respectively, with 7 bases between them. CDR1 is GTSNPN, CDR2 SVGIG, per germline (reference sequence). The CDR3 spans 12 residues.

The chain employs TRBV7-9 and TRBJ2-7; D remains unclear. This CDR3 spans 14 amino acids. Trimming cost V 1 base and J 2 bases, with 9 bases left between them. The germline CDR1 and CDR2 sequences are SEHNR and FQNEAQ (reference sequence). Written as DNA, the CDR3 is TGTGCCAGCAGCTTAGTGTCCACTGCCTACGAGCAGTACTTC. Encoded protein: CASSLVSTAYEQYF.

The chain employs TRBV4-1 and TRBJ1-1; D unclear. V was shortened by 1 base and J by 0 bases, with 9 bases between the two germline ends. CDR1 and CDR2 from the germline V gene are MGHRA and YSYEKL. The CDR3 is 15 residues long. The CDR3 DNA reads as TGCGCCAGCAGCCAAGTTGGGCGGGTGAACACTGAAGCTTTCTTT. Residues: CASSQVGRVNTEAFF.

This clone was picked up one time. The chain is built from TRBV9 and TRBJ1-1; 9 nucleotides line up with TRBD1. Germline CDR1 is SGDLS and CDR2 is YYNGEE. This CDR3 contains 14 residues. V dropped 1 base and J dropped 7; count of bases not matched to a gene: 5. In nucleotides, the CDR3 is TGTGCCAGCAGCGTACACAGGGGGCTTGGTGAAGCTTTCTTT. Its translation is CASSVHRGLGEAFF.

This clone was seen a handful of times. The chain combines TRBV11-2 with TRBJ2-2; TRBD2 aligns across 12 bases. This CDR3 spans 13 amino acids. Germline V gene sequence: CDR1 SGHAT, CDR2 FQNNGV. J was trimmed by 15 bases and V by 4 bases; bases with no gene match: 6. DNA of the CDR3: TGTGCCAGCAGCTCGCGGACTAGCGGGAAGATGTTTTTT. As protein: CASSSRTSGKMFF.

This clone has only one observation. V gene TRBV10-3 combines with J gene TRBJ2-7; D is uncertain. V was pared by 7 bases and J by 0 bases, with 10 bases between. Per the germline V gene, CDR1 is ENHRY and CDR2 is SYGVKD. The CDR3 runs to 13 residues. The CDR3 DNA reads as TGTGCCATCAAGTCCCGGAGCTCCTACGAGCAGTACTTC. Encoded protein: CAIKSRSSYEQYF.

This chain uses TRBV18 with TRBJ1-4; D ambiguous. Trimming pared 1 base from V and 7 bases from J, leaving 13 bases between. From germline, CDR1 is KGHSH and CDR2 LQKENI. The CDR3 extends over 15 amino acids. The CDR3 reads CASSPRGAYGEKLFF. In nucleotides, the CDR3 is TGTGCCAGCTCACCACGGGGAGCGTACGGTGAAAAACTGTTTTTT.

The chain uses TRBV5-1 and TRBJ2-1, with a possible D match to TRBD1 (5 bases). The V and J ends lost 0 bases and 5 bases respectively, with 12 bases between them. This CDR3 contains 15 residues. CDR1 is SGHRS, CDR2 YFSETQ, per germline. The CDR3 DNA follows: TGCGCCAGCAGCTTGGCCCCAGGGTCCCACAATGAGCAGTTCTTC. Translated: CASSLAPGSHNEQFF.

The CDR3 DNA reads TGTGCCAGCAGCCCTTATATACCCGGGGGTGCTGCAGGGTACACCTTC. The encoded protein is CASSPYIPGGAAGYTF. This chain connects TRBV11-2 to TRBJ1-2; tentative D call: TRBD1 (5 bases). The CDR3 sequence is 16 residues long. CDR1 SGHAT and CDR2 FQNNGV come from the germline V gene. Trimming took off 5 bases at V and 11 bases at J, with 27 bases between the two ends.

The chain couples TRBV19 to TRBJ2-7; 7 positions agree with TRBD1. The CDR3 totals 16 residues. J lost 3 bases, V lost 5 bases, and 13 bases had no gene match. Germline V gives CDR1 LNHDA, CDR2 SQIVND (reference sequence). CDR3 region: CASSPRRQGGFYEQYF. In nucleotides, the CDR3 is TGTGCCAGTAGTCCTCGAAGACAGGGCGGTTTCTACGAGCAGTACTTC.

The genes are TRBV30 and TRBJ1-4; D not certain. Germline V gene data show CDR1 as GTSNPN and CDR2 as SVGIG (reference sequence). V was shortened by 5 bases and J by 0 bases, with 7 bases between the two germline ends. The CDR3 runs 13 residues. CDR3 region: CAWGGATNEKLFF. CDR3 DNA sequence: TGTGCCTGGGGAGGCGCAACTAATGAAAAACTGTTTTTT.

This chain uses TRBV28 with TRBJ2-1, with 8 nucleotides matching TRBD2. CDR3 length: 16 amino acids. J gave up 6 bases and V 1 base, and 8 bases lay outside the gene matches. The V gene's germline CDR1 is MDHEN and CDR2 SYDVKM. The CDR3 protein is CASSLSSGRRINEQFF. The CDR3 DNA follows: TGTGCCAGCAGTTTATCTAGCGGGCGACGCATCAATGAGCAGTTCTTC. Full variable domain (missing parts from reference TRBV28 and TRBJ2-1): DVKVTQSSRYLVKRTGEKVFLECVQDMDHENMFWYRQDPGLGLRLIYFSYDVKMKEKGDIPEGYSVSREKKERFSLILESASTNQTSMYLCASSLSSGRRINEQFFGPGTRLTVL.

V gene TRBV10-1 combines with J gene TRBJ2-7, with TRBD1 matching 9 bases. CDR1 and CDR2 (germline): WNHNN, SYGVQD (reference sequence). The CDR3 consists of 17 residues. Trimming at V came to 0 bases and at J to 2 bases, leaving 8 bases not matched to a gene. CDR3 sequence (DNA): TGCGCCAGCAGTGAGTCGGAGGGGACAGGGAGGCCCTACGAGCAGTACTTC. It encodes CASSESEGTGRPYEQYF.

CDR3 residues: CASSSLGQGGYEQYF. CDR3 in DNA: TGTGCCAGCAGTTCCCTGGGGCAGGGTGGTTACGAGCAGTACTTC. The gene calls are TRBV6-5 and TRBJ2-7, with D maybe TRBD1 (5 bases). Trimming removed 4 bases from V and 4 bases from J, with 17 bases in between. From germline, CDR1 is MNHEY and CDR2 SVGAGI. This CDR3 has 15 amino acids.

The V gene is TRBV9, the J gene TRBJ2-1, with no clear D. Germline loops: CDR1 SGDLS, CDR2 YYNGEE. Trimming took off 2 bases at V and 6 bases at J, with 9 bases between the two ends. The CDR3 sequence is 13 residues long. This CDR3 is CASSVVTGNEQFF. Written as DNA, the CDR3 is TGTGCCAGCAGCGTCGTGACGGGCAATGAGCAGTTCTTC.